Each of the 23 T cell receptor beta chains below was sequenced from the same sample in a study of beta chain features in type 1 diabetes. Sequencing targeted expressed TCRB transcripts, as all isolated RNA had been reverse transcribed. Clones were read by immunoSEQ multiplex PCR, and TCRdb kept only the in-frame ones, dropping some. This table has 200,000 to 250,000 clones, 9.6% appearing once. The sequenced sample was naive CD4+ T cells from blood. The receptors here all came from a woman aged 18 to 35 in good health.

The genes are TRBV6-6 and TRBJ2-1; D is perhaps TRBD2 (6 bases). The V end was cut by 5 bases, the J end by 7 bases, with 15 bases between. The CDR3 consists of 14 residues. Germline assignment: CDR1 MNHNY and CDR2 SVGAGI (reference sequence). CDR3 loop: CASSAMGGSNEQFF. The CDR3 coding sequence is TGTGCCAGCAGTGCGATGGGGGGTTCAAATGAGCAGTTCTTC.

This clone was seen a few times. The rearrangement links TRBV10-3 to TRBJ2-1, with a weak D call TRBD1 (6 bases). Trimming removed 6 bases at V and 7 bases at J, with 10 bases between. Germline V lookup: CDR1 ENHRY, CDR2 SYGVKD. The CDR3 has 12 residues. The CDR3 coding sequence is TGTGCCATCAGCCCAGGGGCAAATGAGCAGTTCTTC. Its translation: CAISPGANEQFF.

This sequence joins TRBV27 and TRBJ1-1; D is uncertain. The CDR3 is 13 residues long. Trimming took off 2 bases at V and 7 bases at J, with 11 bases between the two ends. Germline lookup yields CDR1 MNHEY and CDR2 SMNVEV (reference sequence). CDR3 in DNA: TGTGCCAGCAGTTTACACCGAGTCAATGAAGCTTTCTTT. Its protein product is CASSLHRVNEAFF.

This clone appeared a few times. The chain links TRBV14 to TRBJ2-3; perhaps TRBD2 as D (5 bases). This CDR3 is 16 amino acids long. The germline V gene has CDR1 SGHDN and CDR2 FVKESK. V shed 0 bases and J shed 0 bases, with 10 bases lying between them. CDR3 nucleotide sequence: TGTGCCAGCAGCCAAGATCTCGGCGGGAGCACAGATACGCAGTATTTT. Its protein is CASSQDLGGSTDTQYF.

This clone was observed a handful of times. This CDR3 reads CASSEAGYYGYTF. In nucleotides, the CDR3 is TGTGCCAGCAGTGAAGCGGGATACTATGGCTACACCTTC. The V call is TRBV6-5, the J call TRBJ1-2; D unclear. The CDR3 has 13 amino acids. Germline V gene sequence: CDR1 MNHEY, CDR2 SVGAGI. V was shortened by 5 bases and J by 3 bases, with 10 bases between the two germline ends.

V usage is TRBV4-1 and J usage is TRBJ1-6; possible D gene TRBD1, 6 bases. Trimming pared 2 bases from V and 7 bases from J, leaving 21 bases between. The V gene's germline CDR1 is MGHRA and CDR2 YSYEKL. This CDR3 spans 18 amino acids. Here the CDR3 DNA reads TGCGCCAGCAGCCAAAAGGGTCTACCAGGGGAATTCAATTCACCCCTCCACTTT. Amino acid sequence: CASSQKGLPGEFNSPLHF.

V gene TRBV5-6 combines with J gene TRBJ1-2; 8 bases line up with TRBD1. This CDR3 is built from 15 residues. Unmatched junction bases numbered 7, after V lost 3 bases and J lost 3 bases. From germline, CDR1 is SGHDT and CDR2 YYEEEE. The CDR3 region has the DNA TGTGCCAGCAGCTCCCGTGCAGGGGGCTACTATGGCTACACCTTC. It yields the protein CASSSRAGGYYGYTF.

This clone was counted a few times. The V call is TRBV5-1, the J call TRBJ2-1; 10 bases agree with TRBD2. The CDR3 totals 17 residues. V lost 4 bases to trimming and J lost 4 bases; unmatched junction nucleotides: 11. In germline, CDR1 is SGHRS, CDR2 YFSETQ. This CDR3 reads CASSPGRVAGGYNEQFF. Here the CDR3 DNA reads TGCGCCAGCAGCCCTGGTAGGGTAGCGGGGGGTTACAATGAGCAGTTCTTC.

This clone has a handful of counts. The rearrangement uses TRBV10-3 and TRBJ2-7; no definite D call. The germline CDR1 and CDR2 sequences are ENHRY and SYGVKD. V was cut by 3 bases and J by 2 bases, with 8 bases left in between. This CDR3 contains 13 residues. The CDR3 DNA reads as TGTGCCATCAGTGAAAGGCGGACCTACGAGCAGTACTTC. Translating gives CAISERRTYEQYF.

This chain links TRBV5-4 with TRBJ2-7; 7 nucleotides line up with TRBD1. CDR3 size: 12 residues. V dropped 4 bases and J dropped 3; count of bases not matched to a gene: 1. Germline V gives CDR1 SGHNT, CDR2 YYREEE (reference sequence). The CDR3 coding sequence is TGTGCCAGCAGCAGGGACAGCTACGAGCAGTACTTC. It encodes CASSRDSYEQYF. Combining the CDR3 with reference TRBV5-4 and TRBJ2-7 gives the whole variable domain ETGVTQSPTHLIKTRGQQVTLRCSSQSGHNTVSWYQQALGQGPQFIFQYYREEENGRGNFPPRFSGLQFPNYSSELNVNALELDDSALYLCASSRDSYEQYFGPGTRLTVT.

This clone was recorded a few times. V gene TRBV27 combines with J gene TRBJ1-5; 10 positions match TRBD1. Germline V lookup: CDR1 MNHEY, CDR2 SMNVEV (reference sequence). CDR3 length: 14 amino acids. J gave up 6 bases and V 3 bases, and 2 bases lay outside the gene matches. The CDR3 bases are TGTGCCAGCAGTTTTCGGACAGGGGGTCAGCCCCAGCATTTT. Translating gives CASSFRTGGQPQHF.

This clone was observed a few times. The chain couples TRBV19 to TRBJ2-2; 9 bases match TRBD1. CDR1 is LNHDA, CDR2 SQIVND, per germline (reference sequence). After removal of 5 bases from V and 6 bases from J, the junction contained 7 bases not matched to a gene. The CDR3 is 15 residues long. The CDR3 region has the DNA TGTGCCAGTAGTTTTGGGACAGGGAGCGCCGGGGAGCTGTTTTTT. It encodes CASSFGTGSAGELFF.

This CDR3 is CASSFGQVTYNEQFF. The CDR3 nucleotides read TGTGCCAGCAGCTTCGGACAGGTCACCTACAATGAGCAGTTCTTC. The rearrangement links TRBV5-5 to TRBJ2-1; TRBD1 matches 7 bases. The CDR3 covers 15 residues. Germline lookup yields CDR1 SGHKS and CDR2 YYEKEE (reference sequence). The junction had 4 bases not matched to a gene; V was cut back by 2 bases and J by 2 bases.

The sample holds many counts of this clone. The chain couples TRBV15 to TRBJ2-5; 8 bases map to TRBD1. There are 17 residues in the CDR3. V lost 1 base and J lost 5; bases outside the gene matches: 12. Germline V CDR1 and CDR2: LNHNV, YYDKDF (reference sequence). CDR3 region: CATSRGFRGQGRETQYF. DNA of the CDR3: TGTGCCACCAGCAGAGGGTTCCGTGGACAGGGACGGGAGACCCAGTACTTC.

This rearrangement joins TRBV5-1 to TRBJ2-3; possible D gene TRBD1, 6 bases. Germline CDR1 SGHRS, CDR2 YFSETQ. This CDR3 is 15 amino acids long. V was cut by 0 bases and J by 2 bases, with 10 bases left in between. CDR3 sequence: CASSLVQGPTDTQYF. The CDR3 DNA reads TGCGCCAGCAGCTTGGTACAGGGCCCCACAGATACGCAGTATTTT.

This clone occurred a few times. The V and J genes are TRBV10-3 and TRBJ1-2, with a tentative D call TRBD1 (6 bases). The CDR3 has 15 residues. Per germline, CDR1 ENHRY and CDR2 SYGVKD. Trimming removed 4 bases from V and 0 bases from J, with 12 bases in between. The CDR3 protein is CAISGPTGANYGYTF. The CDR3 DNA sequence: TGTGCCATCAGTGGCCCGACAGGAGCTAACTATGGCTACACCTTC.

This clone was observed many times. The chain uses TRBV29-1 and TRBJ1-1; D possibly corresponds to TRBD1 (5 bases). Trimming stripped 4 bases from V and 6 bases from J, with 9 bases between. This CDR3 spans 11 amino acids. The germline V gene has CDR1 SQVTM and CDR2 ANQGSEA. The chain's CDR3 is CSVAAGPEAFF. The CDR3 DNA is TGCAGCGTTGCTGCGGGACCTGAAGCTTTCTTT.

This chain connects TRBV6-1 to TRBJ1-1, with D uncertain. The CDR3 spans 13 residues. V lost 8 bases and J 4 bases, leaving 14 bases between the germline ends. Germline-derived CDR1 and CDR2 are MNHNS and SASEGT. The CDR3 loop reads CASAESRGTEAFF. As DNA, the CDR3 is TGTGCCAGCGCAGAGAGCCGGGGCACTGAAGCTTTCTTT.

CDR3 in DNA: TGTGCCAGCAGTGTTGGGGGAGGTGGGGGGACCAATTCACCCCTCCACTTT. As protein: CASSVGGGGGTNSPLHF. The chain joins TRBV7-9 to TRBJ1-6; possible D gene TRBD1, 5 bases. Germline V gene lookup returns CDR1 SEHNR and CDR2 FQNEAQ (reference sequence). Deletions cut 6 bases from V and 7 bases from J, with 22 bases between. This CDR3 is built from 17 residues.

This clone occurred a few times. Here the CDR3 DNA reads TGTGCCAGTAGTACCGGGACAGACAACACCGGGGAGCTGTTTTTT. Protein product: CASSTGTDNTGELFF. The V call is TRBV19, the J call TRBJ2-2, with 7 nucleotides matching TRBD1. CDR1 and CDR2 (germline): LNHDA, SQIVND (reference sequence). CDR3 size: 15 residues. V shed 4 bases and J 2 bases; nucleotides not matched to a gene: 4.

This clone was counted a few times. V gene TRBV27 combines with J gene TRBJ2-6, with D perhaps TRBD1 (6 bases). CDR1 MNHEY and CDR2 SMNVEV come from the germline V gene (reference sequence). Between the trimmed V and J ends, which lost 3 bases and 2 bases, there was a span of 8 bases. The CDR3 loop spans 15 amino acids. The CDR3: CASSLRGTGANVLTF. The CDR3 nucleotides read TGTGCCAGCAGTTTGAGGGGGACTGGGGCCAACGTCCTGACTTTC.

V usage is TRBV11-2 and J usage is TRBJ1-5; no definite D call. CDR1 is SGHAT and CDR2 is FQNNGV in the germline V gene. The CDR3 contains 15 residues. V lost 1 base and J lost 5, with 12 bases in between. The CDR3 region is CASSLGDYPYQPQHF. The CDR3 DNA reads as TGTGCCAGCAGCTTAGGAGACTATCCCTATCAGCCCCAGCATTTT.

This clone was seen once. The J gene is TRBJ1-2, the V gene TRBV9; D is ambiguous. CDR3 length: 11 amino acids. Germline V gene sequence: CDR1 SGDLS, CDR2 YYNGEE. The V end lost 5 bases, the J end lost 4 bases, and 6 bases lay between the germline ends. CDR3 loop: CASRSSYGYTF. The CDR3 nucleotides are TGTGCCAGCAGAAGCTCCTATGGCTACACCTTC. Using reference TRBV9 and TRBJ1-2 for the parts outside the CDR3, the full variable domain is DSGVTQTPKHLITATGQRVTLRCSPRSGDLSVYWYQQSLDQGLQFLIQYYNGEERAKGNILERFSAQQFPDLHSELNLSSLELGDSALYFCASRSSYGYTFGSGTRLTVV.